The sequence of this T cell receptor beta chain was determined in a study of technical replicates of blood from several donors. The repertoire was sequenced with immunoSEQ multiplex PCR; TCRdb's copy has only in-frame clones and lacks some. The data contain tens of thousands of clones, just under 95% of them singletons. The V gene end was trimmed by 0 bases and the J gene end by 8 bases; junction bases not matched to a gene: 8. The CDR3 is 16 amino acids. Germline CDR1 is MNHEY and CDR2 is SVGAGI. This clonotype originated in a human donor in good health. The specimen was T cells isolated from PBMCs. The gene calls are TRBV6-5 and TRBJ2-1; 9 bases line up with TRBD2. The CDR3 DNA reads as TGTGCCAGCAGTTACTCGATAGCGGGAGAGTGGGATGAGCAGTTCTTC. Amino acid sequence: CASSYSIAGEWDEQFF.